This T cell receptor (beta chain) originates from a study of blood T cell repertoires in COVID-19. The length of the CDR3 is 14 residues. Germline-derived CDR1 and CDR2 are SNHLY and FYNNEI. Germline trimming cut 8 bases from V and 5 bases from J; bases unmatched to any gene: 8. In the authors' workflow: By means of reference gene primer amplification, nucleated cell counts were estimated. The assay was immunoSEQ multiplex PCR, and TCRdb's table has in-frame clones only and misses some. That table furnishes V, J and clone size, whereas the DNA furnished D and trimming. The table has about 120,000 clones, 90% seen once.

The chain employs TRBV2 and TRBJ1-2, with 10 bases fitting TRBD1. The clonotype was recovered from a human donor with active COVID-19. The donor label of this sample is uncertain. Sequencing input: peripheral blood. The CDR3 sequence is CASLVDRGSYGYTF. DNA for the CDR3: TGTGCCAGCCTGGTGGACAGGGGGTCGTATGGCTACACCTTC.